A selection of T cell receptor beta chains follows, all from one sample in a study of cytomegalovirus exposure and HLA in healthy donors. The repertoire was sequenced with immunoSEQ multiplex PCR; TCRdb's copy has only in-frame clones and lacks some. Altogether over 110,000 clones are present, roughly 75% being singletons, with the ten largest covering roughly 2.9%. Input material: PBMCs. These receptor sequences come from a female donor in good health and CMV-seronegative. Each CDR3 is given with its conserved first and last residue. Fields, in order: CDR3 length, V gene, clone size, D gene, J gene, CDR3 DNA, CDR3 protein. D genes are given only for firm matches. Clone size is shown for a subset of rows, as once, few, many or a class of expanded clone.

14,TRBV30,few,TRBD1,TRBJ1-4,TGTGCCTGGAGTAGGGGACAGGGGTATGAAAAACTGTTTTTT,CAWSRGQGYEKLFF
14,TRBV7-2,NA,TRBD1,TRBJ2-3,TGTGCCAGCACGCTAGGACAGGGGGCAGATACGCAGTATTTT,CASTLGQGADTQYF
14,TRBV19,NA,NA,TRBJ1-1,TGTGCCAGCAAACCAGGGGTAATGAACACTGAAGCTTTCTTT,CASKPGVMNTEAFF
14,TRBV27,NA,TRBD1,TRBJ1-1,TGTGCCAGTCTTAGAGGACAGGGGAGAACTGAAGCTTTCTTT,CASLRGQGRTEAFF
15,TRBV30,NA,NA,TRBJ2-3,TGTGCCTGGAGTGGAGGACTCAGTTACACAGATACGCAGTATTTT,CAWSGGLSYTDTQYF
13,TRBV19,NA,NA,TRBJ1-3,TGTGCCAGCTCGCCGGGGACTGGAAACACCATATATTTT,CASSPGTGNTIYF
14,TRBV7-9,NA,NA,TRBJ1-1,TGTGCCAGCAGCTTATTTCGGAGAAACACTGAAGCTTTCTTT,CASSLFRRNTEAFF
11,TRBV6-1,NA,NA,TRBJ1-2,TGTGCCAGAAGGGGGGGCGGAGGCTACACCTTC,CARRGGGGYTF
12,TRBV7-9,NA,NA,TRBJ1-2,TGTTCCAGCAGCTTATATGACTATGGCTACACCTTC,CSSSLYDYGYTF
12,TRBV6-6,NA,NA,TRBJ1-6,TGTGCCAGCAGCGTCTATAATTCACCCCTCCACTTT,CASSVYNSPLHF
13,TRBV27,NA,NA,TRBJ2-5,TGTGCCAGCAGCCGGGAGTTCCGGGAGACCCAGTACTTC,CASSREFRETQYF
16,TRBV28,NA,NA,TRBJ1-4,TGTGCCAGCAGTTTCTATTCGCGGGGGGGTAATGAAAAACTGTTTTTT,CASSFYSRGGNEKLFF
14,TRBV27,NA,NA,TRBJ1-1,TGTGCCAGCGGCCCGACAGGCGTAAACACTGAAGCTTTCTTT,CASGPTGVNTEAFF
14,TRBV7-9,NA,TRBD1,TRBJ2-7,TGTGCCAGCAGCTCGGGACAGGGGGTCAGGGAGCAGTACTTC,CASSSGQGVREQYF
15,TRBV2,NA,TRBD2,TRBJ2-1,TGTGCCAGCAGTCAACGACTAGCATCCTACAATGAGCAGTTCTTC,CASSQRLASYNEQFF
15,TRBV2,few,TRBD1,TRBJ1-2,TGTGCCAGCATCGACAGGGATCCCTACCCCTATGGCTACACCTTC,CASIDRDPYPYGYTF
13,TRBV7-8,NA,NA,TRBJ1-3,TGTGCCAGCAGCTCGCTACAGGGAAACACCATATATTTT,CASSSLQGNTIYF
14,TRBV7-9,NA,NA,TRBJ2-7,TGTGCCAGCAGCTTAGGACAGATCTCCTACGAGCAGTACTTC,CASSLGQISYEQYF
13,TRBV5-1,NA,NA,TRBJ1-2,TGCGCCAGCAGGAAGGAGTTCAACTATGGCTACGCCTTC,CASRKEFNYGYAF
15,TRBV5-6,NA,NA,TRBJ2-2,TGTGCCAGCAGCCTCTGGACAACGAACACCGGGGAGCTGTTTTTT,CASSLWTTNTGELFF
15,TRBV9,NA,NA,TRBJ1-4,TGTGCCAGCAGCTTCACAGGAAAAGTTAATGAAAAACTGTTTTTT,CASSFTGKVNEKLFF
15,TRBV6-5,few,TRBD1,TRBJ1-1,TGTGCCAGCAGTAGAACCGGGACAGCGAACACTGAAGCTTTCTTT,CASSRTGTANTEAFF
16,TRBV6-9,NA,TRBD1,TRBJ1-5,TGTGCCAGCAGCCCCCCCACAGGGGAGGGCAATCAGCCCCAGCATTTT,CASSPPTGEGNQPQHF
14,TRBV19,NA,NA,TRBJ1-1,TGTGCCAGTACCAAAATCGGGAGGGTCTCTGAAGCTTTCTTT,CASTKIGRVSEAFF
11,TRBV28,NA,TRBD1,TRBJ2-1,TGTGCCAGCAGTTCTTGGACAGGGCAGTTCTTC,CASSSWTGQFF
15,TRBV5-4,few,TRBD1,TRBJ2-7,TGTGCCAGCAGCCCGGGGGACAGGGGGCGTCGCGAGCAGTACTTC,CASSPGDRGRREQYF
16,TRBV7-2,NA,TRBD2,TRBJ2-3,TGTGCCAGCAGCTTACTAGCGGGGGGGCCCGCAGATACGCAGTATTTT,CASSLLAGGPADTQYF
14,TRBV5-4,NA,TRBD1,TRBJ1-6,TGTGCCTCTCGACAGGGGTGGGATAATTCACCCCTCCACTTT,CASRQGWDNSPLHF
17,TRBV4-1,few,NA,TRBJ1-4,TGCGCCAGCAGCCAAGGGAGTGGGGCCCTGGGGGGTGAAAAACTGTTTTTT,CASSQGSGALGGEKLFF
17,TRBV19,NA,NA,TRBJ2-6,TGTGCCAGTAACAGTCTCTCCTCTGACTCTGGGGCCAACGTCCTGACTTTC,CASNSLSSDSGANVLTF
13,TRBV5-1,NA,NA,TRBJ1-2,TGCGCCAGCAGCTTGGCCAGCGGGTATGGCTACACCTTC,CASSLASGYGYTF
14,TRBV27,NA,TRBD1,TRBJ1-2,TGTGCCAGCAGTCTACTCGGGACAGACTATGGCTACACCTTC,CASSLLGTDYGYTF
15,TRBV11-3,NA,TRBD2,TRBJ2-3,TGTGCCAGCAGCTCGGGGGACGGGGGGACAGATACGCAGTATTTT,CASSSGDGGTDTQYF
14,TRBV10-3,NA,NA,TRBJ2-1,TGTGCCATCAGTGAGCAGGGGGGAGGCGGTGAGCAGTTCTTC,CAISEQGGGGEQFF
13,TRBV7-2,NA,NA,TRBJ2-7,TGTGCCAGCAGCTTAGTTCTAGCTATCGAGCAGTACTTC,CASSLVLAIEQYF
12,TRBV5-4,NA,TRBD1,TRBJ1-2,TGTGCCAGCAACGAACAGGGGTATGGCTACACCTTC,CASNEQGYGYTF
13,TRBV11-1,NA,NA,TRBJ1-2,TGTGCCAGCAGCCTAGGACCAGGGGACGGCTACACCTTC,CASSLGPGDGYTF